The present T cell receptor (beta chain) was sequenced within a study of Ad26.COV2.S vaccination and SARS-CoV-2 variants. Notes on the study in general: It was reported that spike-specific CD8+ and CD4+ T cell responses were substantially broad after vaccination.

Clones were read by immunoSEQ multiplex PCR, and TCRdb kept only the in-frame ones, dropping some. The repertoire holds some 190,000 clones, with 87% as singletons. In the case of this clone: The antigen remains undetermined.

The TCR comes from a human donor who had recovered from COVID-19. Sequenced here: peripheral blood, sampled after recovery from COVID-19.

CDR3 nucleotide sequence: TGTGCCAGTAGTACACCGGGCGGTGATACGCAGTATTTT. Encoded protein: CASSTPGGDTQYF. The J gene is TRBJ2-3, the V gene TRBV19; the D is unclear. Germline V gene data show CDR1 as LNHDA and CDR2 as SQIVND (reference sequence). The CDR3 has 13 amino acids. The V gene lost 4 bases and the J gene lost 6 bases, with 11 bases spanning the gap.